What follows are 28 T cell receptor beta chains derived from one specimen sequenced in a study of blood T cell repertoires in COVID-19 (dated by TCRdb to 2018 to 2020). Receptor amplification or capture employed the immunoSEQ multiplex PCR assay. TCRdb took over this immuneACCESS table, retaining in-frame rearrangements with V and J assigned. Such tables are incomplete; in checked studies, under half of the missing clones stem from an unresolved V gene, and the remainder is unexplained. The table for this sample lists some 290,000 clones; 81% of them were counted only once. Roughly 2.9% of the sample is in the top ten clones. Sequencing was done on a sample of peripheral blood. The receptors shown here come from a woman in her sixties or seventies with active or convalescent COVID-19.

The CDR3: CASSLQGPNYGYTF. The CDR3 DNA sequence: TGTGCCAGCAGCTTACAGGGACCTAACTATGGCTACACCTTC. The chain employs TRBV6-5 and TRBJ1-2, with D possibly TRBD1 on 6 matching bases. This CDR3 is 14 amino acids long. Trimming left V 6 bases short and J 0 bases short, with 11 bases between. Germline V gene sequence: CDR1 MNHEY, CDR2 SVGAGI.

The V call is TRBV7-9, the J call TRBJ1-1, with 7 bases fitting TRBD1. V was pared by 2 bases and J by 1 base, with 1 base of the junction left unmatched. This CDR3 has 14 residues. Per germline, CDR1 SEHNR and CDR2 FQNEAQ (reference sequence). CDR3 bases: TGTGCCAGCAGCTTACAGGGGGGGAACACTGAAGCTTTCTTT. Protein product: CASSLQGGNTEAFF. Variable domain in full (rest from reference TRBV7-9 and TRBJ1-1): DTGVSQNPRHKITKRGQNVTFRCDPISEHNRLYWYRQTLGQGPEFLTYFQNEAQLEKSRLLSDRFSAERPKGSFSTLEIQRTEQGDSAMYLCASSLQGGNTEAFFGQGTRLTVV.

The gene calls are TRBV15 and TRBJ1-4; TRBD1 agrees at 7 bases. The ends lost 4 bases at V and 0 bases at J; junction bases unmatched: 5. The CDR3 loop spans 16 amino acids. Germline V gene data show CDR1 as LNHNV and CDR2 as YYDKDF (reference sequence). CDR3 DNA sequence: TGTGCCACCAGCAACCGACAGGGAGCAACTAATGAAAAACTGTTTTTT. Protein product: CATSNRQGATNEKLFF.

The chain combines TRBV5-1 with TRBJ2-5; 10 nucleotides line up with TRBD2. CDR3 length: 17 residues. The germline V gene has CDR1 SGHRS and CDR2 YFSETQ. With V trimmed by 2 bases and J by 0 bases, 7 bases remained unmatched. The CDR3 spells CASSFFASGGHQETQYF. The CDR3 DNA reads as TGCGCCAGCAGCTTTTTCGCTAGCGGGGGCCACCAAGAGACCCAGTACTTC.

V and J are TRBV2 and TRBJ1-2; D possibly corresponds to TRBD1 (6 bases). The V gene's germline CDR1 is SNHLY and CDR2 FYNNEI. This CDR3 has 14 residues. The V and J ends lost 4 bases and 1 base respectively, with 10 bases between them. The CDR3 reads CASSGQDGNYGYTF. CDR3 nucleotide sequence: TGTGCCAGCAGTGGACAGGACGGTAACTATGGCTACACCTTC.

V and J are TRBV9 and TRBJ2-3; 8 nucleotides line up with TRBD2. J gave up 4 bases and V 4 bases, and 8 bases lay outside the gene matches. CDR1 is SGDLS, CDR2 YYNGEE, per germline. This CDR3 has 15 residues. The CDR3 DNA reads as TGTGCCAGCAGCCTCTTCGGGGGGGCTCCAGATACGCAGTATTTT. Its protein product is CASSLFGGAPDTQYF. Variable domain in full (rest from reference TRBV9 and TRBJ2-3): DSGVTQTPKHLITATGQRVTLRCSPRSGDLSVYWYQQSLDQGLQFLIQYYNGEERAKGNILERFSAQQFPDLHSELNLSSLELGDSALYFCASSLFGGAPDTQYFGPGTRLTVL.

The rearrangement uses TRBV18 and TRBJ1-2; weak D call: TRBD1 (6 bases). V was trimmed by 3 bases and J by 0 bases, leaving 14 bases between them. The CDR3 totals 16 residues. Germline V gene data show CDR1 as KGHSH and CDR2 as LQKENI. The CDR3 coding sequence is TGTGCCAGCTCACCGACGAACAGGGCTGCTAACTATGGCTACACCTTC. This sequence encodes CASSPTNRAANYGYTF.

Details on this clone: The sample contains more than one DNA sequence encoding this CDR3. The CDR3 protein is CASSFSSQETQYF. Written as DNA, the CDR3 is TGTGCCAGCAGCTTTTCTAGCCAAGAGACCCAGTACTTC. The chain links TRBV7-7 to TRBJ2-5, with D unresolved. V shed 3 bases and J shed 1 base, with 6 bases lying between them. The CDR3 totals 13 residues. Germline CDR1 and CDR2: SSHAT and FNYEAQ (reference sequence).

This CDR3 is CARSGPLIRTGGLYGYTF. The CDR3 DNA reads as TGTGCCAGATCCGGACCCCTTATCAGGACAGGGGGCCTCTATGGCTACACCTTC. The V call is TRBV5-3, the J call TRBJ1-2; 11 nucleotides match TRBD1. TRBV5-3 falls under the ORF class, with uncertain function. There are 18 residues in the CDR3. Losses at the gene ends were 7 bases for V and 4 bases for J; bases not matched to a gene: 18.

The J gene is TRBJ2-1, the V gene TRBV6-5; D perhaps matches TRBD2 (7 bases). Germline assignment: CDR1 MNHEY and CDR2 SVGAGI. The CDR3 is made up of 15 amino acids. Trimming cost V 2 bases and J 7 bases, with 15 bases left between them. CDR3 bases: TGTGCCAGCAGTTACGGGGGGCGGGGGAAGAATGAGCAGTTCTTC. It translates to CASSYGGRGKNEQFF.

The J gene is TRBJ1-1, the V gene TRBV7-3, with TRBD1 matching over 11 bases. The CDR3 spans 19 residues. J lost 0 bases, V lost 0 bases, and 9 bases had no gene match. The germline gives CDR1 SGHTA, CDR2 FQGTGA. The CDR3 nucleotides read TGTGCCAGCAGCTTAACCCCGGGACAGGGGGGATCCATGAACACTGAAGCTTTCTTT. It encodes CASSLTPGQGGSMNTEAFF.

This clone was counted ten times or more. The chain joins TRBV19 to TRBJ1-2; 10 bases fit TRBD1. The CDR3 loop spans 14 amino acids. V was clipped by 6 bases and J by 6 bases; unmatched bases: 7. The V gene's germline CDR1 is LNHDA and CDR2 SQIVND (reference sequence). CDR3 DNA sequence: TGTGCCAGTAGCACGGGACAGGGGTACGATGGCTACACCTTC. Protein product: CASSTGQGYDGYTF.

This rearrangement joins TRBV5-6 to TRBJ2-2; a weak D match, TRBD1 (6 bases). The germline CDR1 and CDR2 sequences are SGHDT and YYEEEE. V was trimmed by 1 base and J by 2 bases, leaving 9 bases between them. This CDR3 has 15 amino acids. This CDR3 reads CASSLPQGNTGELFF. CDR3 nucleotides: TGTGCCAGCAGCTTGCCACAGGGTAACACCGGGGAGCTGTTTTTT.

The chain employs TRBV6-4 and TRBJ2-1, with a tentative D call TRBD1 (5 bases). With 3 bases removed from V and 8 bases from J, the gap between germline ends came to 14 bases. The CDR3 extends over 14 amino acids. Germline loops: CDR1 MRHNA, CDR2 SNTAGT. CDR3 amino acids: CASSEGQGFDEQFF. For the CDR3, the DNA is TGTGCCAGCAGTGAGGGGCAGGGCTTCGATGAGCAGTTCTTC.

This clone was counted only a few times. J is TRBJ2-7 and V is TRBV28; D is undetermined. With 7 bases removed from V and 0 bases from J, the gap between germline ends came to 7 bases. This CDR3 has 12 amino acids. Germline CDR1 and CDR2: MDHEN and SYDVKM. CDR3 residues: CASNKSSYEQYF. The CDR3 coding sequence is TGTGCCAGCAATAAGAGCTCCTACGAGCAGTACTTC.

This chain uses TRBV19 with TRBJ1-2; the match to TRBD1 covers 9 bases. Germline CDR1 and CDR2: LNHDA and SQIVND (reference sequence). The CDR3 covers 15 residues. V trimming: 7 bases; J trimming: 3 bases; junction bases outside the gene matches: 9. The CDR3, as DNA: TGTGCCAGTACCCCTGGGACAGGGATGGACTATGGCTACACCTTC. Protein sequence: CASTPGTGMDYGYTF.

This sequence joins TRBV9 and TRBJ1-6, with 8 bases identical to TRBD1. This CDR3 spans 17 amino acids. Germline lookup yields CDR1 SGDLS and CDR2 YYNGEE. Trimming cost V 0 bases and J 7 bases; bases outside gene matches: 9. The CDR3 here is CASSVASRQGHNSPLHF. CDR3 bases: TGTGCCAGCAGCGTAGCTTCCCGACAGGGGCACAATTCACCCCTCCACTTT.

The genes are TRBV18 and TRBJ2-3; TRBD2 matches 7 bases. V dropped 3 bases and J dropped 0; count of bases not matched to a gene: 6. The CDR3 is 16 amino acids. CDR1 is KGHSH, CDR2 LQKENI, per germline. The CDR3 DNA follows: TGTGCCAGCTCACCGAACACGGGGGGTAGCACAGATACGCAGTATTTT. Protein product: CASSPNTGGSTDTQYF.

CDR3 amino acids: CASRQRGSSNQPQHF. CDR3 nucleotide sequence: TGTGCCAGCAGACAAAGGGGCAGTAGCAATCAGCCCCAGCATTTT. This chain connects TRBV7-9 to TRBJ1-5; perhaps TRBD1 as D (5 bases). V was cut by 6 bases and J by 0 bases, with 12 bases left in between. The length of the CDR3 is 15 residues. Per germline, CDR1 SEHNR and CDR2 FQNEAQ (reference sequence).

The chain couples TRBV29-1 to TRBJ1-4; 8 bases agree with TRBD1. The V segment lost 7 bases and the J segment 5 bases; nucleotides outside the gene matches: 6. The CDR3 length is 13 residues. Germline values: CDR1 SQVTM, CDR2 ANQGSEA. The CDR3 sequence: CSAYRGDNEKLFF. The CDR3 region has the DNA TGCAGCGCCTACAGGGGGGACAATGAAAAACTGTTTTTT.

This chain joins TRBV19 and TRBJ1-1; D call uncertain. The CDR3 is 13 amino acids. Between the trimmed V and J ends, which lost 3 bases and 5 bases, there was a span of 10 bases. In germline, CDR1 is LNHDA, CDR2 SQIVND (reference sequence). The CDR3 loop is CASSIPRGTEAFF. In nucleotides, the CDR3 is TGTGCCAGTAGTATCCCGCGGGGAACTGAAGCTTTCTTT.

The gene calls are TRBV27 and TRBJ2-3, with TRBD2 identical over 11 bases. V lost 5 bases to trimming and J lost 6 bases; unmatched junction nucleotides: 7. The V gene's germline CDR1 is MNHEY and CDR2 SMNVEV (reference sequence). The CDR3 runs 15 residues. The CDR3 spells CASSKGLAVGDTQYF. The CDR3 bases are TGTGCCAGCAGTAAGGGACTAGCGGTGGGGGATACGCAGTATTTT.

This clone was observed once. The chain carries TRBV5-4 and TRBJ2-6, with 7 bases matching TRBD1. This CDR3 is built from 18 residues. Germline V gives CDR1 SGHNT, CDR2 YYREEE (reference sequence). The junction had 7 bases not matched to a gene; V was cut back by 0 bases and J by 1 base. The CDR3 nucleotides read TGTGCCAGCAGCTTGGGGGGACACAGGGGATCTGGGGCCAACGTCCTGACTTTC. Translated, it gives CASSLGGHRGSGANVLTF.

The J gene is TRBJ2-3, the V gene TRBV5-1, with 7 bases aligning to TRBD1. The CDR3 runs 18 residues. V shed 2 bases, J shed 0 bases, and the junction held 12 bases outside the gene matches. Germline V lookup: CDR1 SGHRS, CDR2 YFSETQ. The CDR3 sequence: CASSFRQGGGRSTDTQYF. The CDR3 DNA is TGCGCCAGCAGCTTCCGACAGGGTGGAGGAAGAAGCACAGATACGCAGTATTTT.

The chain uses TRBV9 and TRBJ2-5, with TRBD2 identical over 8 bases. The junction had 18 bases not matched to a gene; V was cut back by 4 bases and J by 1 base. The germline gives CDR1 SGDLS, CDR2 YYNGEE. The CDR3 contains 19 residues. The chain's CDR3 is CASSPSGGVHTNLQETQYF. CDR3 DNA: TGTGCCAGCAGCCCCTCCGGGGGGGTGCACACTAACCTCCAAGAGACCCAGTACTTC.

This chain joins TRBV5-1 and TRBJ1-1; TRBD1 agrees at 7 bases. This CDR3 has 15 amino acids. CDR1 SGHRS and CDR2 YFSETQ come from the germline V gene. V shed 3 bases and J 3 bases; nucleotides not matched to a gene: 8. The CDR3 is CASSWRQGGDTEAFF. For the CDR3, the DNA is TGCGCCAGCAGCTGGCGACAGGGCGGGGACACTGAAGCTTTCTTT.

The gene calls are TRBV11-2 and TRBJ1-6, with unresolved D. The V end lost 4 bases, the J end lost 12 bases, and 7 bases lay between the germline ends. CDR1 and CDR2 from the germline V gene are SGHAT and FQNNGV. This CDR3 region has 11 residues. DNA for the CDR3: TGTGCCAGCAGCTCAGGAGGACCCCTCCACTTT. The encoded protein is CASSSGGPLHF. The whole variable domain, remainder taken from reference TRBV11-2 and TRBJ1-6, is EAGVAQSPRYKIIEKRQSVAFWCNPISGHATLYWYQQILGQGPKLLIQFQNNGVVDDSQLPKDRFSAERLKGVDSTLKIQPAKLEDSAVYLCASSSGGPLHFGNGTRLTVT.

The chain couples TRBV5-4 to TRBJ2-5; 9 nucleotides line up with TRBD1. CDR1 and CDR2 from the germline V gene are SGHNT and YYREEE (reference sequence). Unmatched junction bases numbered 4, after V lost 0 bases and J lost 1 base. This CDR3 contains 16 residues. DNA for the CDR3: TGTGCCAGCAGCTTGGTACCGACAGGGGGCCAAGAGACCCAGTACTTC. Amino acid sequence: CASSLVPTGGQETQYF. The full variable domain, rest sourced from reference TRBV5-4 and TRBJ2-5, is ETGVTQSPTHLIKTRGQQVTLRCSSQSGHNTVSWYQQALGQGPQFIFQYYREEENGRGNFPPRFSGLQFPNYSSELNVNALELDDSALYLCASSLVPTGGQETQYFGPGTRLLVL.